The subject of this entry is one T cell receptor beta chain. This clone was found a few times. It has no known antigen specificity. No base quality values were provided; no much bigger clone lies one nucleotide off. The data originate from a study of blood T cell repertoires in COVID-19 (dated by TCRdb to 2018 to 2020). Regarding the research as a whole: Samples from collaborators originated in the United States, Italy and Spain and spanned both the acute and convalescent phases of COVID-19. The material from the prospective study consisted of cDNA or gDNA derived from T cells, B-cell-depleted T cells, or PBMCs. Deeply sampled blood TCRbeta repertoires from subjects exposed to, actively infected with, or recovered from COVID-19 were included in the dataset. The repertoires were released in a freely available public database intended as a resource for research on the immune response to SARS-CoV-2. The samples were drawn from two sources: the first 160 participants of the ongoing ImmuneRACE study, and 950 to 1,500 subjects contributed by 6 global collaborators. Sample metadata almost always included a de-identified subject ID, COVID-19 status, age in years and sex. Where available, HLA class I and class II types were taken from metadata supplied by the sample provider and were not determined by assay-based typing. What the work shows at the level of the full study, not this receptor alone: The quantity of clinical and demographic metadata differed by source and by participant and was supplied without curation.

TCRbeta CDR3 regions were amplified from genomic DNA by means of the immunoSEQ Assay, a bias-controlled multiplex PCR. Per the source publication's procedure: Within the assay, amplification of reference gene primers was used to estimate how many nucleated cells each sample contained. Sequence reads were collapsed and filtered to measure the absolute abundance of every unique TCRbeta CDR3 rearrangement. Productive Simpson clonality was computed per sample as the square root of Simpson's diversity index over productive rearrangements. Entries here come from immuneACCESS through TCRdb and include only in-frame sequences with V and J called. Some clones fail to appear in such tables; in the studies checked, an unresolved V gene covers under half of the shortfall, and the cause of the remainder is unknown. Clonal size and the V and J genes are those of that table, whereas D and trimming came from the DNA. The sample table lists under 80,000 clones, roughly 80% of them with a count of one. Clones ranked in the top ten supply 5% to 5.5% of the sample.

Whole blood was collected in K2EDTA tubes by collaborating institutions according to the institutions' own protocols. For TCRbeta analysis, collaborators shipped samples in one of three forms: frozen whole blood, isolated PBMCs, or DNA extracted from either of those sample types. Sequencing was done on a sample of peripheral blood. The clonotype comes from a man between 65 and 85 years old with acute or convalescent COVID-19.

The CDR3 region: CASSSRGGLSGYTF. The DNA sequence is as follows: TGTGCCAGCAGCTCCCGCGGCGGGCTGAGCGGCTACACCTTC. The sequence is built from TRBV7-2 and TRBJ1-2, with no D gene named confidently. V is shortened by 4 bases, J by 8 bases, and the region joining them spans 17 bases. In the germline V gene, CDR1 corresponds to SGHTA and CDR2 to FQGNSA. Inclusive of the bounding cysteine and phenylalanine, the CDR3 is 14 residues long. Here the CDR3 DNA is all that survives: 42 bases in frame from base 1.